The rows below give T cell receptor beta chains drawn from one sample of a study of T cell responses to AZD1222 COVID-19 vaccine. Here immunoSEQ multiplex PCR was the method, and the copy in TCRdb shows in-frame clones only, minus some. The data contain 90,000 to 150,000 clones, about 90% of them singletons. The sequenced sample was peripheral blood, obtained on day 0 of AZD1222 vaccination. The receptor source for this set is an adult in good health. CDR3s include the opening cysteine and the closing phenylalanine or tryptophan. The D gene is left open where the match is weak. Size values are once, few and many counts, or a class for expanded clones, and some rows have none.

size: NA; J: TRBJ2-3; V: TRBV9; D: TRBD1; CDR3: CASSTMTGRAADTQYF; DNA: TGTGCCAGCAGCACTATGACAGGGCGAGCGGCAGATACGCAGTATTTT
size: once; J: TRBJ1-2; V: TRBV6-5; D: NA; CDR3: CASSYGTSNYGYTF; DNA: TGTGCCAGCAGTTACGGGACATCCAACTATGGCTACACCTTC
size: NA; J: TRBJ2-5; V: TRBV2; D: NA; CDR3: CASSGGIGNQETQYF; DNA: TGTGCCAGCAGTGGGGGAATTGGGAACCAAGAGACCCAGTACTTC
size: NA; J: TRBJ2-7; V: TRBV28; D: NA; CDR3: CASSLGISYEQYF; DNA: TGTGCCAGCAGTTTAGGGATCTCCTACGAGCAGTACTTC
size: NA; J: TRBJ1-1; V: TRBV10-3; D: TRBD1; CDR3: CAISQTGGEWTEAFF; DNA: TGTGCCATCAGCCAGACAGGGGGCGAATGGACTGAAGCTTTCTTT
size: NA; J: TRBJ2-3; V: TRBV24-1; D: NA; CDR3: CATSDPGRGNTDTQYF; DNA: TGTGCCACCAGTGACCCCGGACGGGGGAACACAGATACGCAGTATTTT
size: NA; J: TRBJ2-5; V: TRBV10-3; D: TRBD2; CDR3: CAIRPSGAPSETQYF; DNA: TGTGCCATCAGACCTAGCGGGGCCCCCTCAGAGACCCAGTACTTC
size: once; J: TRBJ2-3; V: TRBV2; D: NA; CDR3: CASRPRGADTQYF; DNA: TGTGCCAGCAGACCTCGAGGTGCAGATACGCAGTATTTT
size: once; J: TRBJ2-7; V: TRBV6-5; D: TRBD2; CDR3: CASKPGLAGSYEQYF; DNA: TGTGCCAGCAAACCGGGACTAGCGGGATCCTACGAGCAGTACTTC
size: NA; J: TRBJ1-3; V: TRBV19; D: NA; CDR3: CASSGQHESSGNTIYF; DNA: TGTGCCAGTAGCGGACAACACGAAAGCTCTGGAAACACCATATATTTT
size: NA; J: TRBJ1-1; V: TRBV15; D: NA; CDR3: CATSGIPGESITEAFF; DNA: TGTGCCACCAGCGGAATACCGGGAGAGAGTATTACTGAAGCTTTCTTT
size: NA; J: TRBJ2-1; V: TRBV7-8; D: TRBD2; CDR3: CASSWWTSANLNNEQFF; DNA: TGTGCCAGCAGCTGGTGGACTAGCGCGAACCTTAACAATGAGCAGTTCTTC
size: NA; J: TRBJ1-5; V: TRBV19; D: NA; CDR3: CASSIGNNQPQHF; DNA: TGTGCCAGTAGTATAGGGAACAATCAGCCCCAGCATTTT
size: NA; J: TRBJ1-5; V: TRBV10-2; D: NA; CDR3: CASSDYRSNQPQHF; DNA: TGCGCCAGCAGTGACTATCGCAGCAATCAGCCCCAGCATTTT
size: NA; J: TRBJ1-3; V: TRBV6-5; D: NA; CDR3: CASSVGGASGNTIYF; DNA: TGTGCCAGCTCCGTGGGGGGGGCCAGTGGAAACACCATATATTTT
size: NA; J: TRBJ2-1; V: TRBV28; D: NA; CDR3: CASSLGSYNEQFF; DNA: TGTGCCAGCAGTTTGGGGTCCTACAATGAGCAGTTCTTC
size: NA; J: TRBJ1-3; V: TRBV7-6; D: NA; CDR3: CASRDGTGNTIYF; DNA: TGTGCCAGCAGAGACGGGACGGGAAACACCATATATTTT
size: NA; J: TRBJ2-1; V: TRBV19; D: NA; CDR3: CASSTDSSIYNEQFF; DNA: TGTGCCAGTAGTACGGACTCCAGCATTTACAATGAGCAGTTCTTC